Following are 12 T cell receptor beta chains from one sample sequenced in a study of blood T cell repertoires in COVID-19. The table came from immunoSEQ multiplex PCR; TCRdb's copy has only in-frame clones and leaves some out. The table records around 200,000 clones, just under 90% of them present only once. Sample: peripheral blood. These receptors were taken from a woman between 18 and 30 years old who had recovered from COVID-19.

The V and J genes are TRBV5-5 and TRBJ1-5; maybe TRBD1 (5 bases). Germline V gene sequence: CDR1 SGHKS, CDR2 YYEKEE (reference sequence). V lost 0 bases, J lost 2 bases, and 9 bases lay in between. The CDR3 spans 15 residues. This CDR3 is CASSLVREGNQPQHF. The CDR3 nucleotides read TGTGCCAGCAGCTTGGTCAGGGAGGGCAATCAGCCCCAGCATTTT.

The rearrangement joins TRBV5-6 to TRBJ2-1; D may be TRBD1 (5 bases). From germline, CDR1 is SGHDT and CDR2 YYEEEE. There are 13 residues in the CDR3. CDR3 amino acids: CVSTGASYNEQFF. CDR3 DNA: TGTGTTTCAACAGGAGCCTCCTACAATGAGCAGTTCTTC.

The chain combines TRBV7-3 with TRBJ2-2; 7 nucleotides agree with TRBD2. V shed 5 bases, J shed 1 base, and the junction held 7 bases outside the gene matches. CDR1 is SGHTA, CDR2 FQGTGA, per germline. The CDR3 has 16 amino acids. For the CDR3, the DNA is TGTGCCAGCAGCCCAGGACTAGATTTGAACACCGGGGAGCTGTTTTTT. Translating gives CASSPGLDLNTGELFF.

This chain connects TRBV3-1 (or the pseudogene TRBV3-2) to TRBJ1-1; D remains unclear. CDR1 and CDR2 from the germline V gene are LGHDT and YNNKEL (reference sequence). The CDR3 runs to 12 residues. V dropped 6 bases and J dropped 7 bases, with 12 bases sitting between them. The CDR3 nucleotides read TGTGCCAGCAGGACTTCCGGGAGTGAAGCTTTCTTT. This encodes CASRTSGSEAFF.

The rearrangement links TRBV20-1 to TRBJ2-4; TRBD1 might be the D (5 bases). V was clipped by 3 bases and J by 0 bases, with 15 bases between them. The CDR3 extends over 16 amino acids. The germline CDR1 and CDR2 sequences are DFQATT and SNEGSKA (reference sequence). DNA of the CDR3: TGCAGTGCTAGTTCTCGGCAGGGCCAAGCCAAAAACATTCAGTACTTC. Translated: CSASSRQGQAKNIQYF.

This sequence joins TRBV20-1 and TRBJ1-6; D is ambiguous. Germline lookup yields CDR1 DFQATT and CDR2 SNEGSKA (reference sequence). Deletions cut 3 bases from V and 0 bases from J, with 9 bases between. This CDR3 region has 15 residues. CDR3 sequence reads: CSASKRSSYNSPLHF. The CDR3 nucleotides are TGCAGTGCTAGTAAGCGAAGCTCCTATAATTCACCCCTCCACTTT.

This clone showed up just a few times. The chain combines TRBV9 with TRBJ2-5; 8 nucleotides match TRBD2. V lost 3 bases and J lost 7; bases outside the gene matches: 8. Germline values: CDR1 SGDLS, CDR2 YYNGEE. The CDR3 is 14 amino acids. The CDR3 here is CASSAGGAEGTQYF. In nucleotides, the CDR3 is TGTGCCAGCAGCGCCGGGGGGGCGGAGGGGACCCAGTACTTC.

The chain carries TRBV11-2 and TRBJ2-3, with 12 bases identical to TRBD2. V lost 4 bases to trimming and J lost 1 base; unmatched junction nucleotides: 0. CDR1 and CDR2 from the germline V gene are SGHAT and FQNNGV. There are 15 residues in the CDR3. In DNA form, the CDR3 reads TGTGCCAGCAGCTGGACTAGCGGGGGCACAGATACGCAGTATTTT. Translated: CASSWTSGGTDTQYF. The variable domain in full, with the rest retrieved from reference TRBV11-2 and TRBJ2-3, is EAGVAQSPRYKIIEKRQSVAFWCNPISGHATLYWYQQILGQGPKLLIQFQNNGVVDDSQLPKDRFSAERLKGVDSTLKIQPAKLEDSAVYLCASSWTSGGTDTQYFGPGTRLTVL.

The chain couples TRBV7-2 to TRBJ2-2; D may be TRBD1 (6 bases). Trimming removed 5 bases at V and 4 bases at J, with 17 bases between. The CDR3 spans 16 residues. CDR1 and CDR2 (germline): SGHTA, FQGNSA. CDR3 in DNA: TGTGCCAGCAGCCCTAACTGGGGGCCCGGCACCGGGGAGCTGTTTTTT. Protein: CASSPNWGPGTGELFF. Complete variable domain (other parts from reference TRBV7-2 and TRBJ2-2): GAGVSQSPSNKVTEKGKDVELRCDPISGHTALYWYRQSLGQGLEFLIYFQGNSAPDKSGLPSDRFSAERTGGSVSTLTIQRTQQEDSAVYLCASSPNWGPGTGELFFGEGSRLTVL.

J is TRBJ2-1 and V is TRBV2, with D perhaps TRBD1 (6 bases). The germline CDR1 and CDR2 sequences are SNHLY and FYNNEI. V lost 8 bases to trimming and J lost 8 bases, with 22 bases between them. CDR3 size: 15 residues. CDR3 protein: CASLQGFPYGDEQFF. The CDR3 nucleotides read TGTGCCAGCTTACAGGGTTTCCCCTACGGGGATGAGCAGTTCTTC.

The rearrangement uses TRBV9 and TRBJ2-6; perhaps TRBD2 as D (5 bases). This CDR3 spans 15 amino acids. Germline V gives CDR1 SGDLS, CDR2 YYNGEE. The V end lost 7 bases, the J end lost 3 bases, and 14 bases lay between the germline ends. CDR3 nucleotide sequence: TGTGCCAGCCTGGGGAGAAGTGGTGGGGCCAACGTCCTGACTTTC. Encoded protein: CASLGRSGGANVLTF.

The chain combines TRBV27 with TRBJ1-1; D uncertain. The CDR3 is 14 amino acids. Germline-derived CDR1 and CDR2 are MNHEY and SMNVEV (reference sequence). Trimming stripped 0 bases from V and 6 bases from J, with 11 bases between. This CDR3 is CASSLSMGRAEAFF. CDR3 nucleotide sequence: TGTGCCAGCAGTTTATCGATGGGGAGGGCTGAAGCTTTCTTT.